This is a list of T cell receptor beta chains from one sample in a study of blood T cell repertoires in COVID-19. Profiled with immunoSEQ multiplex PCR; TCRdb holds only in-frame clones, not every one. Among about 240,000 clones, approximately 83% were seen once, and the ten largest hold 3.3%. Input material: PBMCs or T cells enriched from blood (not recorded which). These receptor sequences come from a woman between 40 and 55 years old with acute COVID-19. Each CDR3 is given with its conserved first and last residue. The order of the fields is CDR3 length, D gene, clone size, J gene, V gene, CDR3 protein, CDR3 DNA. The D gene is left open where the match is weak. Size values are once, few and many counts, or a class for expanded clones, and some rows have none.

cdr3_length: 15
d_call: TRBD1
clone_size: .
j_call: TRBJ2-7
v_call: TRBV2
cdr3_aa: CASSGNRGRFDEQYF
cdr3_nt: TGTGCCAGCAGTGGTAACAGGGGGCGCTTCGACGAGCAGTACTTC

cdr3_length: 14
d_call: .
clone_size: .
j_call: TRBJ1-1
v_call: TRBV5-4
cdr3_aa: CASRQDSLNTEAFF
cdr3_nt: TGTGCCAGCCGGCAGGACAGCCTGAACACTGAAGCTTTCTTT

cdr3_length: 15
d_call: .
clone_size: .
j_call: TRBJ1-5
v_call: TRBV7-9
cdr3_aa: CASSLDAGWNQPQHF
cdr3_nt: TGTGCCAGCAGCTTAGATGCGGGGTGGAATCAGCCCCAGCATTTT

cdr3_length: 20
d_call: TRBD1
clone_size: once
j_call: TRBJ1-4
v_call: TRBV3-1/TRBV3-2
cdr3_aa: CASSHYLNRGQSGWHEKLFF
cdr3_nt: TGTGCCAGCAGCCACTACCTCAACAGGGGACAGAGCGGTTGGCATGAAAAACTGTTTTTT

cdr3_length: 13
d_call: TRBD1
clone_size: .
j_call: TRBJ2-1
v_call: TRBV2
cdr3_aa: CASSYDRVYEQFF
cdr3_nt: TGTGCCAGCAGCTACGACAGGGTCTATGAGCAGTTCTTC

cdr3_length: 11
d_call: .
clone_size: .
j_call: TRBJ2-1
v_call: TRBV7-2
cdr3_aa: CAGSGDNEQFF
cdr3_nt: TGTGCCGGAAGCGGAGACAATGAGCAGTTCTTC

cdr3_length: 17
d_call: TRBD2
clone_size: .
j_call: TRBJ2-7
v_call: TRBV25-1
cdr3_aa: CASSEWGTSGRVYEQYF
cdr3_nt: TGTGCCAGCAGTGAATGGGGGACTAGCGGGAGGGTCTACGAGCAGTACTTC

cdr3_length: 14
d_call: TRBD1
clone_size: .
j_call: TRBJ1-5
v_call: TRBV11-2
cdr3_aa: CASTLDRYNQPQHF
cdr3_nt: TGTGCCAGCACCTTGGACAGGTACAATCAGCCCCAGCATTTT

cdr3_length: 14
d_call: TRBD1
clone_size: .
j_call: TRBJ1-2
v_call: TRBV5-5
cdr3_aa: CASSAPDRVSGYTF
cdr3_nt: TGTGCCAGCAGCGCCCCGGACAGGGTTAGTGGCTACACCTTC

cdr3_length: 13
d_call: .
clone_size: .
j_call: TRBJ2-7
v_call: TRBV5-6
cdr3_aa: CASSLTNSYEQYF
cdr3_nt: TGTGCCAGCAGCTTAACAAACTCCTACGAGCAGTACTTC

cdr3_length: 14
d_call: TRBD1
clone_size: .
j_call: TRBJ1-2
v_call: TRBV5-1
cdr3_aa: CASSPSGQDYGYTF
cdr3_nt: TGCGCCAGCAGCCCCTCCGGACAGGACTATGGCTACACCTTC

cdr3_length: 16
d_call: TRBD1
clone_size: .
j_call: TRBJ1-6
v_call: TRBV5-1
cdr3_aa: CASSPDTGTGASPLHF
cdr3_nt: TGCGCCAGCAGCCCAGATACCGGGACAGGGGCCTCACCCCTCCACTTT

cdr3_length: 14
d_call: .
clone_size: .
j_call: TRBJ2-1
v_call: TRBV3-1/TRBV3-2
cdr3_aa: CASSHLPSVGEQFF
cdr3_nt: TGTGCCAGCAGCCATTTACCTAGCGTCGGTGAGCAGTTCTTC

cdr3_length: 16
d_call: .
clone_size: .
j_call: TRBJ1-5
v_call: TRBV12-5
cdr3_aa: CASGLSPAGLSQPQHF
cdr3_nt: TGTGCTAGTGGACTTAGTCCTGCCGGTCTTAGTCAGCCCCAGCATTTT

cdr3_length: 16
d_call: .
clone_size: .
j_call: TRBJ2-3
v_call: TRBV2
cdr3_aa: CASRGPTRLSTDTQYF
cdr3_nt: TGTGCCAGCAGGGGCCCTACTAGGCTTAGCACAGATACGCAGTATTTT

cdr3_length: 15
d_call: .
clone_size: few
j_call: TRBJ2-7
v_call: TRBV29-1
cdr3_aa: CSVVSGISSRYEQYF
cdr3_nt: TGCAGCGTTGTTTCGGGGATCTCTTCCCGTTACGAGCAGTACTTC

cdr3_length: 14
d_call: TRBD1
clone_size: .
j_call: TRBJ2-1
v_call: TRBV2
cdr3_aa: CASSVDREDNEQFF
cdr3_nt: TGTGCCAGCAGTGTGGACAGGGAGGACAATGAGCAGTTCTTC

cdr3_length: 19
d_call: .
clone_size: few
j_call: TRBJ1-6
v_call: TRBV2
cdr3_aa: CASSEISSYRSSYNSPLHF
cdr3_nt: TGTGCCAGCAGTGAGATCTCCTCCTACAGGAGCTCCTATAATTCACCCCTCCACTTT

cdr3_length: 15
d_call: .
clone_size: .
j_call: TRBJ2-5
v_call: TRBV19
cdr3_aa: CASSINRRGQETQYF
cdr3_nt: TGTGCCAGTAGTATCAACAGAAGGGGTCAAGAGACCCAGTACTTC

cdr3_length: 16
d_call: TRBD2
clone_size: .
j_call: TRBJ2-7
v_call: TRBV9
cdr3_aa: CASSATSGRGWDEQYF
cdr3_nt: TGTGCCAGCAGCGCGACTAGCGGGAGGGGCTGGGACGAGCAGTACTTC

cdr3_length: 15
d_call: TRBD2
clone_size: .
j_call: TRBJ2-1
v_call: TRBV25-1
cdr3_aa: CASSGGLAGNNEQFF
cdr3_nt: TGTGCCAGCAGTGGGGGGCTAGCGGGAAACAATGAGCAGTTCTTC

cdr3_length: 15
d_call: .
clone_size: .
j_call: TRBJ2-7
v_call: TRBV12-5
cdr3_aa: CASGTQRGGLYEQYF
cdr3_nt: TGTGCTAGTGGTACCCAAAGGGGGGGGCTCTACGAGCAGTACTTC

cdr3_length: 12
d_call: .
clone_size: .
j_call: TRBJ2-3
v_call: TRBV12-3/TRBV12-4
cdr3_aa: CASSFGPDTQYF
cdr3_nt: TGTGCCAGCAGTTTTGGCCCAGATACGCAGTATTTT

cdr3_length: 14
d_call: .
clone_size: .
j_call: TRBJ2-3
v_call: TRBV3-1/TRBV3-2
cdr3_aa: CASSQGASTDTQYF
cdr3_nt: TGTGCCAGCAGCCAGGGAGCTAGCACAGATACGCAGTATTTT

cdr3_length: 14
d_call: .
clone_size: .
j_call: TRBJ2-3
v_call: TRBV3-1/TRBV3-2
cdr3_aa: CASSQGTHRDTQYF
cdr3_nt: TGTGCCAGCAGCCAAGGGACTCATCGGGATACGCAGTATTTT

cdr3_length: 15
d_call: .
clone_size: .
j_call: TRBJ1-1
v_call: TRBV4-2
cdr3_aa: CASSQDLQGNTEAFF
cdr3_nt: TGTGCCAGCAGCCAAGATCTACAGGGGAACACTGAAGCTTTCTTT

cdr3_length: 15
d_call: .
clone_size: once
j_call: TRBJ1-1
v_call: TRBV5-1
cdr3_aa: CASSIDRIRNTEAFF
cdr3_nt: TGCGCCAGCAGCATAGACAGGATTCGGAACACTGAAGCTTTCTTT

cdr3_length: 15
d_call: TRBD2
clone_size: .
j_call: TRBJ2-1
v_call: TRBV7-8
cdr3_aa: CASSLLAGAYNEQFF
cdr3_nt: TGTGCCAGCAGCCTACTAGCGGGGGCGTACAATGAGCAGTTCTTC

cdr3_length: 15
d_call: .
clone_size: .
j_call: TRBJ2-1
v_call: TRBV5-1
cdr3_aa: CASSLTVVDNNEQFF
cdr3_nt: TGCGCCAGCAGCTTGACGGTGGTTGACAACAATGAGCAGTTCTTC

cdr3_length: 15
d_call: TRBD2
clone_size: .
j_call: TRBJ2-5
v_call: TRBV7-9
cdr3_aa: CASSPKRGLNATQYF
cdr3_nt: TGTGCCAGCAGCCCCAAGCGGGGATTGAATGCGACCCAGTACTTC

cdr3_length: 14
d_call: TRBD1
clone_size: .
j_call: TRBJ1-2
v_call: TRBV19
cdr3_aa: CASRKTGLSYGYTF
cdr3_nt: TGTGCCAGTAGAAAGACAGGGCTTTCCTATGGCTACACCTTC

cdr3_length: 14
d_call: TRBD2
clone_size: .
j_call: TRBJ2-3
v_call: TRBV5-1
cdr3_aa: CASSPNPIAGAQYF
cdr3_nt: TGCGCCAGCAGCCCCAACCCGATAGCGGGAGCGCAGTATTTT

cdr3_length: 15
d_call: TRBD1
clone_size: few
j_call: TRBJ2-3
v_call: TRBV19
cdr3_aa: CASSVDRGPTDTQYF
cdr3_nt: TGTGCCAGTAGTGTGGACAGGGGGCCAACAGATACGCAGTATTTT

cdr3_length: 15
d_call: TRBD2
clone_size: .
j_call: TRBJ2-1
v_call: TRBV10-1
cdr3_aa: CASSEPGLADNEQFF
cdr3_nt: TGCGCCAGCAGTGAACCAGGACTAGCGGACAATGAGCAGTTCTTC

cdr3_length: 15
d_call: TRBD2
clone_size: .
j_call: TRBJ2-2
v_call: TRBV5-4
cdr3_aa: CASSSVREEGGELFF
cdr3_nt: TGTGCCAGCAGCAGCGTACGGGAGGAAGGCGGGGAGCTGTTTTTT

cdr3_length: 13
d_call: TRBD1
clone_size: .
j_call: TRBJ2-7
v_call: TRBV27
cdr3_aa: CASNGQGGSEQYF
cdr3_nt: TGTGCCAGCAACGGACAGGGAGGTTCAGAGCAGTACTTC

cdr3_length: 14
d_call: .
clone_size: .
j_call: TRBJ2-1
v_call: TRBV5-1
cdr3_aa: CASSLEGLTDEQFF
cdr3_nt: TGCGCCAGCAGCTTGGAAGGACTCACGGATGAGCAGTTCTTC

cdr3_length: 11
d_call: TRBD1
clone_size: .
j_call: TRBJ2-7
v_call: TRBV14
cdr3_aa: CASGQGYEQYF
cdr3_nt: TGTGCCAGCGGACAGGGCTACGAGCAGTACTTC

cdr3_length: 13
d_call: TRBD1
clone_size: .
j_call: TRBJ2-3
v_call: TRBV5-4
cdr3_aa: CATAIQGADTQYF
cdr3_nt: TGTGCCACCGCGATACAGGGGGCAGATACGCAGTATTTT

cdr3_length: 14
d_call: .
clone_size: .
j_call: TRBJ2-1
v_call: TRBV5-6
cdr3_aa: CASSFGTSYNEQFF
cdr3_nt: TGTGCCAGCAGCTTTGGGACAAGCTACAATGAGCAGTTCTTC

cdr3_length: 15
d_call: TRBD1
clone_size: few
j_call: TRBJ1-2
v_call: TRBV5-6
cdr3_aa: CASSPGTGGDYGYTF
cdr3_nt: TGTGCCAGCAGCCCCGGGACAGGGGGAGACTATGGCTACACCTTC

cdr3_length: 15
d_call: .
clone_size: .
j_call: TRBJ2-1
v_call: TRBV11-2
cdr3_aa: CASSSAGREGNEQFF
cdr3_nt: TGTGCCAGCAGCAGTGCGGGGAGAGAAGGTAATGAGCAGTTCTTC

cdr3_length: 16
d_call: TRBD1
clone_size: .
j_call: TRBJ2-1
v_call: TRBV3-1/TRBV3-2
cdr3_aa: CASSQDVTGGKDEQFF
cdr3_nt: TGTGCCAGCAGCCAAGATGTGACAGGGGGAAAGGATGAGCAGTTCTTC

cdr3_length: 13
d_call: TRBD2
clone_size: .
j_call: TRBJ2-7
v_call: TRBV7-3
cdr3_aa: CASSLSPGGAQYF
cdr3_nt: TGTGCCAGCAGCTTAAGCCCGGGGGGAGCGCAGTACTTC

cdr3_length: 14
d_call: .
clone_size: few
j_call: TRBJ1-1
v_call: TRBV11-3
cdr3_aa: CASSFPGVNTEAFF
cdr3_nt: TGTGCCAGCAGCTTTCCGGGGGTGAACACTGAAGCTTTCTTT

cdr3_length: 12
d_call: .
clone_size: .
j_call: TRBJ1-3
v_call: TRBV19
cdr3_aa: CASRGLGNTIYF
cdr3_nt: TGTGCCAGTCGAGGGCTTGGAAACACCATATATTTT

cdr3_length: 14
d_call: .
clone_size: .
j_call: TRBJ2-4
v_call: TRBV5-4
cdr3_aa: CASSLVFSDDIQYF
cdr3_nt: TGTGCCAGCAGCTTGGTTTTCAGCGACGACATTCAGTACTTC

cdr3_length: 16
d_call: TRBD2
clone_size: few
j_call: TRBJ2-7
v_call: TRBV7-9
cdr3_aa: CASSKGLAGSTYEQYF
cdr3_nt: TGTGCCAGCAGCAAGGGACTAGCGGGAAGCACCTACGAGCAGTACTTC

cdr3_length: 16
d_call: TRBD1
clone_size: .
j_call: TRBJ2-3
v_call: TRBV11-3
cdr3_aa: CASTPRRDRGSHTQYF
cdr3_nt: TGTGCCAGCACCCCCCGGAGGGACAGGGGTTCCCATACGCAGTATTTT

cdr3_length: 13
d_call: TRBD1
clone_size: .
j_call: TRBJ1-6
v_call: TRBV2
cdr3_aa: CASSQGGNSPLHF
cdr3_nt: TGTGCCAGCAGCCAGGGGGGTAATTCACCCCTCCACTTT

cdr3_length: 13
d_call: .
clone_size: .
j_call: TRBJ1-5
v_call: TRBV2
cdr3_aa: CASTGTSNQPQHF
cdr3_nt: TGTGCCAGCACCGGGACAAGCAATCAGCCCCAGCATTTT

cdr3_length: 13
d_call: .
clone_size: .
j_call: TRBJ1-1
v_call: TRBV25-1
cdr3_aa: CASSVGTNTEAFF
cdr3_nt: TGTGCCAGCAGTGTCGGTACGAACACTGAAGCTTTCTTT